The sequence of this T cell receptor (beta chain) was determined in a study of beta chain features in type 1 diabetes. About the study: All samples combined gave 95 million to 130 million sorted cells for examination.

Expressed TCRB transcripts were sequenced after all isolated RNA was converted to cDNA. Some clones are missing from TCRdb's copy, which holds only in-frame ones; the method was immunoSEQ multiplex PCR. The data hold about 320,000 clones, with 14% observed a single time. The CDR3 is made up of 14 amino acids. Trimming took 7 bases from V and 5 from J, leaving 17 bases between them. Germline lookup yields CDR1 LNHDA and CDR2 SQIVND (reference sequence). The rearrangement links TRBV19 to TRBJ1-1; D is unclear. The TCR originated in a man aged 25 to 45 in good health. The sample consisted of central memory CD4+ T cells from blood. The CDR3 nucleotides are TGTGCCAGTATTGTAGGAGACGCAAGAACTGAAGCTTTCTTT. Translating it yields CASIVGDARTEAFF.